The entry that follows covers one T cell receptor beta chain sequence. Antigen specificity is unknown. This sample is drawn from a study of siplizumab effects on memory and regulatory T cells. The mixed lymphocyte reaction cells were held in coculture (37°C) for over 5 days. CDR1 SGHNT and CDR2 YYREEE come from the germline V gene (reference sequence). The V and J ends lost 0 bases and 5 bases, in that order; junction bases with no gene match: 5. The length of the CDR3 is 14 residues. Approximately 100,000 TCR templates per sample were sequenced. Libraries were prepared by immunoSEQ multiplex PCR; TCRdb keeps only in-frame clonotypes and omits some of them. The top ten clones hold approximately 6.3% of a sample with around 8,000 clones, about two fifths of them seen once.

The chain combines TRBV5-4 with TRBJ2-7, with 7 bases matching TRBD2. The sequenced sample was CFSE-low (dividing) CD8+ T cells sorted from an allogeneic mixed lymphocyte reaction. This receptor was obtained from a human donor in good health; the cells came from an allogeneic mixed lymphocyte reaction. CDR3 bases: TGTGCCAGCAGCTTGGGTCCGGGAGGTAACGAGCAGTACTTC. Its protein product is CASSLGPGGNEQYF.